A single sample is the source of the 17 T cell receptor beta chains below, sequenced in a study of cytomegalovirus exposure and HLA in healthy donors (dated 2017 in TCRdb). The method behind the library was the immunoSEQ multiplex PCR assay. TCRdb's version of the immuneACCESS table is confined to in-frame rearrangements and falls short of the full clone set. An unresolved V gene accounts for under half of the shortfall where checked; the remainder is of unknown origin. For this sample the table gives 120,000 to 150,000 clones, of which 90% to 95% were detected only once. 0.55% to 0.8% of the sample goes to the ten largest clones. Sequences were obtained from PBMCs. The receptors come from a man in his late teens or twenties in good health and CMV-seronegative.

The chain uses TRBV30 and TRBJ2-3; 7 bases match TRBD2. The CDR3 length is 14 residues. V gave up 0 bases and J gave up 5 bases; unmatched junction bases: 5. CDR1 GTSNPN and CDR2 SVGIG come from the germline V gene (reference sequence). The CDR3 spells CAWSVGGGVDTQYF. The CDR3 nucleotides read TGTGCCTGGAGTGTAGGTGGGGGGGTAGATACGCAGTATTTT. The complete variable domain, with remaining parts taken from reference TRBV30 and TRBJ2-3, reads SQTIHQWPATLVQPVGSPLSLECTVEGTSNPNLYWYRQAAGRGLQLLFYSVGIGQISSEVPQNLSASRPQDRQFILSSKKLLLSDSGFYLCAWSVGGGVDTQYFGPGTRLTVL.

The V and J genes are TRBV7-3 and TRBJ2-2; 7 nucleotides agree with TRBD1. The germline gives CDR1 SGHTA, CDR2 FQGTGA. J was trimmed by 6 bases and V by 5 bases; bases with no gene match: 3. The length of the CDR3 is 13 residues. In DNA form, the CDR3 reads TGTGCCAGCAGCCCTAGGGGGCCCGGGGAGCTGTTTTTT. Its protein product is CASSPRGPGELFF.

The chain carries TRBV25-1 and TRBJ1-2; D remains ambiguous. This CDR3 spans 13 amino acids. Germline V gene lookup returns CDR1 MGHDK and CDR2 SYGVNS. Trimming removed 0 bases at V and 6 bases at J, with 8 bases between. The CDR3 sequence is CASSEYWRDGYTF. In DNA form, the CDR3 reads TGTGCCAGCAGTGAATACTGGAGGGATGGCTACACCTTC.

This chain connects TRBV7-2 to TRBJ2-7, with a possible D match to TRBD1 (6 bases). The V gene's germline CDR1 is SGHTA and CDR2 FQGNSA. Trimming cost V 2 bases and J 3 bases, with 11 bases left between them. CDR3 length: 14 amino acids. Here the CDR3 reads CASSLTGSHYEQYV. CDR3 in DNA: TGTGCCAGCAGCTTAACAGGGTCACACTACGAGCAGTACGTC.

The V call is TRBV5-4, the J call TRBJ1-3; TRBD1 matches 9 bases. The germline V gene encodes CDR1 SGHNT and CDR2 YYREEE (reference sequence). The CDR3 has 17 residues. Trimming removed 2 bases from V and 4 bases from J; junction bases left unmatched: 10. The CDR3 is CASSFSGTGLKGNTIYF. CDR3 DNA: TGTGCCAGCAGCTTCTCCGGGACAGGGCTTAAAGGAAACACCATATATTTT.

The chain is built from TRBV5-8 and TRBJ2-2; 7 bases line up with TRBD2. V shed 1 base and J 6 bases; nucleotides not matched to a gene: 6. The length of the CDR3 is 15 residues. Germline V gene sequence: CDR1 SGHTS, CDR2 YDEGEE. This chain's CDR3 is CASSLWGGSAGELFF. The CDR3 DNA reads TGTGCCAGCAGCTTGTGGGGAGGGTCGGCCGGGGAGCTGTTTTTT.

The V and J genes are TRBV13 and TRBJ2-3; 10 nucleotides align to TRBD2. The CDR3 is 15 amino acids. The V segment lost 2 bases and the J segment 10 bases; nucleotides outside the gene matches: 9. The germline V gene has CDR1 PRHDT and CDR2 FYEKMQ (reference sequence). CDR3 protein: CASSLREAGGDPQYF. The CDR3 DNA reads as TGTGCCAGCAGCTTACGGGAAGCGGGGGGGGATCCGCAGTATTTT.

The chain recombines TRBV10-1 with TRBJ2-1; 7 bases fit TRBD1. The CDR3 totals 15 residues. V lost 1 base to trimming and J lost 7 bases; unmatched junction nucleotides: 7. From germline, CDR1 is WNHNN and CDR2 SYGVQD (reference sequence). The chain's CDR3 is CASSEFRETGNEQFF. CDR3 coding DNA: TGCGCCAGCAGTGAGTTTAGAGAGACAGGGAATGAGCAGTTCTTC.

This chain connects TRBV7-7 to TRBJ2-5; the match to TRBD1 covers 9 bases. Germline V gene lookup returns CDR1 SSHAT and CDR2 FNYEAQ (reference sequence). CDR3 length: 15 amino acids. J lost 0 bases, V lost 3 bases, and 2 bases had no gene match. CDR3 residues: CASSLGQGYQETQYF. Here the CDR3 DNA reads TGTGCCAGCAGCTTGGGACAGGGATACCAAGAGACCCAGTACTTC.

V and J are TRBV19 and TRBJ1-2; the match to TRBD1 covers 7 bases. From germline, CDR1 is LNHDA and CDR2 SQIVND (reference sequence). The CDR3 spans 18 residues. V was pared by 3 bases and J by 2 bases, with 15 bases of the junction left unmatched. CDR3 nucleotides: TGTGCCAGTAGTATCGGAATAATTGGACAGGACATCAACTATGGCTACACCTTC. Its translation: CASSIGIIGQDINYGYTF.

V usage is TRBV27 and J usage is TRBJ1-5, with D maybe TRBD1 (5 bases). Germline V lookup: CDR1 MNHEY, CDR2 SMNVEV (reference sequence). V was pared by 4 bases and J by 4 bases, with 14 bases between. The CDR3 is 15 amino acids. The CDR3 region is CASSSVGHANQPQHF. DNA for the CDR3: TGTGCCAGCAGTTCGGTCGGACACGCGAATCAGCCCCAGCATTTT.

The V and J genes are TRBV19 and TRBJ1-1; the match to TRBD1 covers 7 bases. The CDR3 sequence is 16 residues long. Germline values: CDR1 LNHDA, CDR2 SQIVND (reference sequence). V shed 5 bases, J shed 5 bases, and the junction held 14 bases outside the gene matches. CDR3 DNA sequence: TGTGCCAGTAGTCCCCGACAGGGTAATCAGGGGACTGAAGCTTTCTTT. Amino acid sequence: CASSPRQGNQGTEAFF.

This clone was counted a few times. V and J are TRBV19 and TRBJ2-2; D uncertain. This CDR3 has 13 residues. V lost 5 bases and J 3 bases, leaving 7 bases between the germline ends. Germline lookup yields CDR1 LNHDA and CDR2 SQIVND (reference sequence). CDR3 bases: TGTGCCAGTAGTCCTCCCCACACCGGGGAGCTGTTTTTT. Its protein product is CASSPPHTGELFF.

The chain employs TRBV6-5 and TRBJ2-5; possible D gene TRBD1, 7 bases. Trimming stripped 4 bases from V and 5 bases from J, with 17 bases between. From germline, CDR1 is MNHEY and CDR2 SVGAGI. CDR3 length: 15 amino acids. The CDR3 sequence is CASSFHRGAGETQYF. DNA for the CDR3: TGTGCCAGCAGTTTCCACAGGGGCGCGGGGGAGACCCAGTACTTC.

The rearrangement uses TRBV30 and TRBJ1-4, with TRBD1 matching 7 bases. Per germline, CDR1 GTSNPN and CDR2 SVGIG (reference sequence). The length of the CDR3 is 13 residues. With V trimmed by 8 bases and J by 1 base, 4 bases remained unmatched. CDR3 coding DNA: TGTGCCACCAACAGGGGAACTAATGAAAAACTGTTTTTT. Amino acids: CATNRGTNEKLFF.

The J gene is TRBJ1-5, the V gene TRBV19, with D tentatively TRBD1 (5 bases). Trimming pared 7 bases from V and 4 bases from J, leaving 17 bases between. CDR1 and CDR2 from the germline V gene are LNHDA and SQIVND (reference sequence). The CDR3 runs to 15 residues. CDR3 in DNA: TGTGCCAGTATTTCTTCAGGGCAAGGTAATCAGCCCCAGCATTTT. It yields the protein CASISSGQGNQPQHF.

The chain has TRBV6-1 and TRBJ1-1, with unresolved D. This CDR3 region has 13 residues. The germline CDR1 and CDR2 sequences are MNHNS and SASEGT. The ends were cut back, 1 base at V and 8 bases at J, with 11 bases in the middle. The CDR3 loop reads CASSEEVQKEAFF. As DNA, the CDR3 is TGTGCCAGCAGTGAAGAAGTGCAGAAAGAAGCTTTCTTT.